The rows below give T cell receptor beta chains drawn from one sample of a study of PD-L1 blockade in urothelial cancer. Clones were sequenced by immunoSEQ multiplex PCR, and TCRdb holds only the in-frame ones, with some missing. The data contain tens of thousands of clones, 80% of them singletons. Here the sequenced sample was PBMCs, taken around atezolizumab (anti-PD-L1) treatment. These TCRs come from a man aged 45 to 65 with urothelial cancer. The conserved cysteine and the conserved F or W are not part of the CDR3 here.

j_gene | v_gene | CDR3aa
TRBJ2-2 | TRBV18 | ASSRRAGELF
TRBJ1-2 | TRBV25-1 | ASSEGRRSYGYT
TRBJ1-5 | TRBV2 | ASKISQGSQPQH
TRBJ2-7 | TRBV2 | ASILRGEQY
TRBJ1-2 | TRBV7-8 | ASSLAPTGSNYGYT
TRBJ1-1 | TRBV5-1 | ASRRSTGGGGTEAF
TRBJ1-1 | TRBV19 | ASSIHRANTEAF
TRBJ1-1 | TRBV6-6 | ASSSRGSRGF
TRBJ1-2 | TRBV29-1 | SAQGQEAYGYT
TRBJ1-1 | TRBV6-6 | ASSYSAGWNTEAF
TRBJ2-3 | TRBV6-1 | ASSVGLGSTDTQY
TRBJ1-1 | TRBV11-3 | ASSLRNGDTEAF
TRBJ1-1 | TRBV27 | ASSLVGSAEAF
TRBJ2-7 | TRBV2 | ASRTGLAGSRYEQY
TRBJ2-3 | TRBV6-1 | ASSERPLLGASTDTQY